These 12 T cell receptor beta chains originate from one sample sequenced in a study of Tregs in tolerant kidney transplant recipients. TCRdb's table, derived via immunoSEQ multiplex PCR, lists solely in-frame clones and lacks some. Of about 240,000 clones detected, about 80% appear once; the ten largest clones hold approximately 0.69%. What was sequenced was CD4+ T cells from blood. The source of these receptors is a human donor in good health.

This chain links TRBV29-1 with TRBJ1-4; D might be TRBD1 (6 bases). Germline V gene sequence: CDR1 SQVTM, CDR2 ANQGSEA. The germline V and J ends were trimmed by 1 base and 3 bases, with 9 bases remaining between them. CDR3 size: 14 residues. In DNA form, the CDR3 reads TGCAGCGTTGAAGGCAGGGGTTCTAATGAAAAACTGTTTTTT. This translates into CSVEGRGSNEKLFF.

J is TRBJ1-1 and V is TRBV20-1; D is unresolved. The CDR3 has 11 residues. Germline-derived CDR1 and CDR2 are DFQATT and SNEGSKA (reference sequence). The CDR3 loop is CMTPLNTEAFF. CDR3 sequence (DNA): TGCATGACCCCTCTGAACACTGAAGCTTTCTTT.

Here the CDR3 DNA reads TGTGCCACCAGCAGAGATCTGAGACTTCTCGAGACCCAGTACTTC. It codes for CATSRDLRLLETQYF. The gene calls are TRBV15 and TRBJ2-5; D gene ambiguous. Germline values: CDR1 LNHNV, CDR2 YYDKDF (reference sequence). The ends were cut back, 0 bases at V and 5 bases at J, with 13 bases in the middle. The CDR3 loop spans 15 amino acids.

The genes are TRBV2 and TRBJ1-4, with TRBD1 identical over 10 bases. J was trimmed by 3 bases and V by 7 bases; bases with no gene match: 8. The germline V gene has CDR1 SNHLY and CDR2 FYNNEI. This CDR3 comprises 16 residues. CDR3 sequence reads: CASTRQGALSNEKLFF. CDR3 in DNA: TGTGCCAGCACCAGACAGGGGGCCTTGTCTAATGAAAAACTGTTTTTT.

This chain uses TRBV18 with TRBJ2-2, with no clear D. In germline, CDR1 is KGHSH, CDR2 LQKENI. CDR3 length: 13 amino acids. The V gene lost 4 bases and the J gene lost 2 bases, with 5 bases spanning the gap. The CDR3 bases are TGTGCCAGCTCACGACCAAACACCGGGGAGCTGTTTTTT. The encoded protein is CASSRPNTGELFF.

The chain has TRBV7-8 and TRBJ1-1; D gene ambiguous. This CDR3 contains 12 residues. Germline lookup yields CDR1 SGHVS and CDR2 FQNEAQ. V gave up 3 bases and J gave up 4 bases, with 6 bases separating them. Here the CDR3 reads CASSFRVTEAFF. As DNA, the CDR3 is TGTGCCAGCAGCTTTCGCGTCACTGAAGCTTTCTTT.

V and J are TRBV6-6 and TRBJ2-5; no reliable D call. There are 13 residues in the CDR3. From germline, CDR1 is MNHNY and CDR2 SVGAGI (reference sequence). Between the trimmed V and J ends, which lost 6 bases and 2 bases, there was a span of 10 bases. For the CDR3, the DNA is TGTGCCAGCAGACCCGAAGGACAAGAGACCCAGTACTTC. This encodes CASRPEGQETQYF.

The chain carries TRBV7-2 and TRBJ2-2, with no clear D. Trimming removed 5 bases from V and 2 bases from J, with 12 bases in between. From germline, CDR1 is SGHTA and CDR2 FQGNSA. The CDR3 has 15 residues. CDR3: CASSHWALNTGELFF. CDR3 sequence (DNA): TGTGCCAGCAGCCACTGGGCCTTAAACACCGGGGAGCTGTTTTTT. The full variable domain, rest sourced from reference TRBV7-2 and TRBJ2-2, is GAGVSQSPSNKVTEKGKDVELRCDPISGHTALYWYRQSLGQGLEFLIYFQGNSAPDKSGLPSDRFSAERTGGSVSTLTIQRTQQEDSAVYLCASSHWALNTGELFFGEGSRLTVL.

This chain uses TRBV4-2 with TRBJ2-7; unclear D gene. Germline values: CDR1 LGHNA, CDR2 YNFKEQ. CDR3 length: 19 amino acids. Trimming removed 1 base from V and 0 bases from J, with 22 bases in between. The CDR3 region is CASSQAWDPRLLSSYEQYF. Here the CDR3 DNA reads TGTGCCAGCAGCCAAGCATGGGATCCTAGGCTGCTGAGCTCCTACGAGCAGTACTTC.

This chain links TRBV9 with TRBJ1-1, with D unresolved. V was clipped by 3 bases and J by 4 bases, with 13 bases between them. The CDR3 covers 14 residues. CDR1 is SGDLS, CDR2 YYNGEE, per germline. CDR3 sequence: CASSAGLPFTEAFF. CDR3 nucleotides: TGTGCCAGCAGCGCGGGTCTCCCCTTCACTGAAGCTTTCTTT.

This clone appeared a single time. The chain links TRBV9 to TRBJ2-3; D remains unclear. The ends were cut back, 0 bases at V and 5 bases at J, with 10 bases in the middle. This CDR3 comprises 14 residues. The germline gives CDR1 SGDLS, CDR2 YYNGEE. The CDR3, as DNA: TGTGCCAGCAGCGTAGGGCCCGCACAAGATACGCAGTATTTT. Residues: CASSVGPAQDTQYF.

The chain has TRBV18 and TRBJ1-1, with TRBD1 as a possible D gene (5 bases). The CDR3 has 14 residues. Trimming shortened V by 2 bases and J by 4 bases, and 11 bases separated the two germline ends. The germline V gene has CDR1 KGHSH and CDR2 LQKENI. The chain's CDR3 is CASSPGAPGTEAFF. Written as DNA, the CDR3 is TGTGCCAGCTCACCAGGGGCTCCTGGCACTGAAGCTTTCTTT.